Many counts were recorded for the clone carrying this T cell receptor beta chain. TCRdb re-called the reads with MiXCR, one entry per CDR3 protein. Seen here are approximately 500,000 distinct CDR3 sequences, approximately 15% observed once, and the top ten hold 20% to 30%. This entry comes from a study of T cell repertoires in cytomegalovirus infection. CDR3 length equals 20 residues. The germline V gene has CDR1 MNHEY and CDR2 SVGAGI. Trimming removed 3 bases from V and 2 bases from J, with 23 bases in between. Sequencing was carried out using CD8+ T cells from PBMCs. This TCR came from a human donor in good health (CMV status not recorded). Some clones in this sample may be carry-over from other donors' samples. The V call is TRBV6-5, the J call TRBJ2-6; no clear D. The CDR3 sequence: CASSYPPIPPQKAGANVLTF. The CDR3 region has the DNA TGTGCCAGCAGTTATCCCCCAATCCCTCCTCAGAAAGCTGGGGCCAACGTCCTGACTTTC.